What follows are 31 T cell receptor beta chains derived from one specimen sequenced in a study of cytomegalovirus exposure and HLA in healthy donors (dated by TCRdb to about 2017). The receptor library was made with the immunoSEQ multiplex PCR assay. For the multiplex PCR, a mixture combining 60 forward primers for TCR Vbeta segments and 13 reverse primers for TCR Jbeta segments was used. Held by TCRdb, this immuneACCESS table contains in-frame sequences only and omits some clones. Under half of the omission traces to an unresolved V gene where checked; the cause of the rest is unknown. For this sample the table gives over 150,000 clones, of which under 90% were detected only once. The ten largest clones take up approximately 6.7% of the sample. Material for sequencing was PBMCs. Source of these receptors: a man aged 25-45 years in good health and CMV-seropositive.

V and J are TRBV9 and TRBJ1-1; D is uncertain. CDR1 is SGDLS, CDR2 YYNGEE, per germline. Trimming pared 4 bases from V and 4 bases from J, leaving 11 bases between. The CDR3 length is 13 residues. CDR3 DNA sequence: TGTGCCAGCAGCTTAACGGTTCGCACTGAAGCTTTCTTT. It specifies CASSLTVRTEAFF.

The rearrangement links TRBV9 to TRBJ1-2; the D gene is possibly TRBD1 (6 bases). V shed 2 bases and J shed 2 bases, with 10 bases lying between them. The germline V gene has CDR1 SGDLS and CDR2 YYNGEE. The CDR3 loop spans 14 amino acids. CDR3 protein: CASSVGGLNYGYTF. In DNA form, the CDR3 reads TGTGCCAGCAGCGTCGGGGGGCTCAACTATGGCTACACCTTC.

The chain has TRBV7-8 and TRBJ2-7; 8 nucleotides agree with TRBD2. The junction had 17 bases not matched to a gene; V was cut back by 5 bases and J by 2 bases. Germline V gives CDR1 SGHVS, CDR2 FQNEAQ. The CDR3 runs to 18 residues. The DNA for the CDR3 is TGTGCCAGCAGCCCGGGACTAGTTGATGGCCCTCTCCCCTACGAGCAGTACTTC. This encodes CASSPGLVDGPLPYEQYF. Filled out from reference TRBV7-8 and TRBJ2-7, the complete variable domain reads GAGVSQSPRYKVAKRGQDVALRCDPISGHVSLFWYQQALGQGPEFLTYFQNEAQLDKSGLPSDRFFAERPEGSVSTLKIQRTQQEDSAVYLCASSPGLVDGPLPYEQYFGPGTRLTVT.

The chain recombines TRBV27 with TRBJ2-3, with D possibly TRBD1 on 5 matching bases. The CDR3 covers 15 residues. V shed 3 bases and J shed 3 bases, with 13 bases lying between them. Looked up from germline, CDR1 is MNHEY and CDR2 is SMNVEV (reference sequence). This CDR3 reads CASSLGPGRTDTQYF. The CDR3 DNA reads TGTGCCAGCAGTTTGGGCCCAGGGCGTACAGATACGCAGTATTTT.

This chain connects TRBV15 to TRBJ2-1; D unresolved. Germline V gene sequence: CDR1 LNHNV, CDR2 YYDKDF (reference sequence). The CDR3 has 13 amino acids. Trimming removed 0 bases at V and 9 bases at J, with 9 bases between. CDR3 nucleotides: TGTGCCACCAGCAGAGATATCGGTACTGAGCAGTTCTTC. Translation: CATSRDIGTEQFF.

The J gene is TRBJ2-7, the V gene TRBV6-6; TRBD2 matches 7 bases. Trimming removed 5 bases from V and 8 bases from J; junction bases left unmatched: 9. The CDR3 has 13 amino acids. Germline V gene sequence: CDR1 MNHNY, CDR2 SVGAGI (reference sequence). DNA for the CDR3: TGTGCCAGCAGTCCGCTGGCGGGAGAAAAGCAGTACTTC. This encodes CASSPLAGEKQYF.

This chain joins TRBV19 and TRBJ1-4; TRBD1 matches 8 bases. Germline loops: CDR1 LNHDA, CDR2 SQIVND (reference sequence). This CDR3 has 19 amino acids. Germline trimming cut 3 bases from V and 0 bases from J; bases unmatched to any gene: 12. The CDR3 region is CASSIWGQAGGATNEKLFF. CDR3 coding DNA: TGTGCCAGTAGTATTTGGGGACAGGCCGGCGGAGCAACTAATGAAAAACTGTTTTTT.

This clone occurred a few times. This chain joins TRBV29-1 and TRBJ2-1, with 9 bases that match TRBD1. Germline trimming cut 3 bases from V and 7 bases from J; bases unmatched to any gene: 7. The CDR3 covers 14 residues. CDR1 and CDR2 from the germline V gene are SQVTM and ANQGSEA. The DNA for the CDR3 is TGCAGCGTTGATCGAGGGGGACAGGGAAATGAGCAGTTCTTC. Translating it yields CSVDRGGQGNEQFF.

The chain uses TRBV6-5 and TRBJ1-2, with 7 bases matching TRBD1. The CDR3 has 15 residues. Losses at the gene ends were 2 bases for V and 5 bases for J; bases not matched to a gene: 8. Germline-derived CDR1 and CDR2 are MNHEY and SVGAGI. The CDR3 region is CASSYLDRMEYGYTF. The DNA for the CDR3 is TGTGCCAGCAGTTACCTGGACAGGATGGAGTATGGCTACACCTTC.

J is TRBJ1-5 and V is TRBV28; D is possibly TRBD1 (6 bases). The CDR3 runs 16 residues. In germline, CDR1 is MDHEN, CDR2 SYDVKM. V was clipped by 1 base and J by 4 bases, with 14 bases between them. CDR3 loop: CASSLSPGGGNQPQHF. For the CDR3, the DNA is TGTGCCAGCAGTTTATCTCCGGGAGGGGGGAATCAGCCCCAGCATTTT.

This CDR3 is CASSQTQGNTGELFF. The CDR3 DNA sequence: TGCGCCAGCAGCCAAACACAGGGTAACACCGGGGAGCTGTTTTTT. The chain employs TRBV5-1 and TRBJ2-2; D perhaps matches TRBD1 (6 bases). V lost 4 bases and J lost 2, with 12 bases in between. The CDR3 loop spans 15 amino acids. Germline assignment: CDR1 SGHRS and CDR2 YFSETQ.

CDR3 region: CAWSWSGSPLHF. The CDR3 DNA follows: TGTGCCTGGAGTTGGAGCGGGTCACCCCTCCACTTT. V usage is TRBV30 and J usage is TRBJ1-6; D call uncertain. This CDR3 spans 12 amino acids. The V gene lost 2 bases and the J gene lost 10 bases, with 9 bases spanning the gap. Looked up from germline, CDR1 is GTSNPN and CDR2 is SVGIG (reference sequence).

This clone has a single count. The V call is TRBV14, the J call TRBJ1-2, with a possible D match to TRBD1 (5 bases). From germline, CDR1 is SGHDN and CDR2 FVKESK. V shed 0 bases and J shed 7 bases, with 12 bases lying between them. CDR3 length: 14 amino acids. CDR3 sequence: CASSQESRAGGYTF. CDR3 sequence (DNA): TGTGCCAGCAGCCAAGAGTCCAGGGCTGGTGGCTACACCTTC.

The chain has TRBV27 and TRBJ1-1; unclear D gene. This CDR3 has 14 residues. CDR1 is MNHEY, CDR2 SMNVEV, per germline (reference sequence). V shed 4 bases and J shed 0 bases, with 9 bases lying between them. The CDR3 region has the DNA TGTGCCAGCAGTTGGGCCCCGGTGAACACTGAAGCTTTCTTT. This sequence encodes CASSWAPVNTEAFF.

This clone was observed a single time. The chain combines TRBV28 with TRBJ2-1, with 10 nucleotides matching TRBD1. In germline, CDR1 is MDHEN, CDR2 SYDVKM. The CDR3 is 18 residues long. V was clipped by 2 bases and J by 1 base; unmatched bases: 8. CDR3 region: CASSLRDRGPRSYNEQFF. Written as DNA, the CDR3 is TGTGCCAGCAGTTTAAGAGACAGGGGGCCTAGGTCCTACAATGAGCAGTTCTTC. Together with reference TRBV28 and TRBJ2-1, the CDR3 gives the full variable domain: DVKVTQSSRYLVKRTGEKVFLECVQDMDHENMFWYRQDPGLGLRLIYFSYDVKMKEKGDIPEGYSVSREKKERFSLILESASTNQTSMYLCASSLRDRGPRSYNEQFFGPGTRLTVL.

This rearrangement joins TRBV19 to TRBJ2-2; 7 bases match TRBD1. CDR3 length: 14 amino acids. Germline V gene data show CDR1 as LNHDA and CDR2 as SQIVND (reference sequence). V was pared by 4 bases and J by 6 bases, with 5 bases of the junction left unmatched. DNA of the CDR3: TGTGCCAGTAGTAAGAGGGGGCGGGCCGGGGAGCTGTTTTTT. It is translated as CASSKRGRAGELFF.

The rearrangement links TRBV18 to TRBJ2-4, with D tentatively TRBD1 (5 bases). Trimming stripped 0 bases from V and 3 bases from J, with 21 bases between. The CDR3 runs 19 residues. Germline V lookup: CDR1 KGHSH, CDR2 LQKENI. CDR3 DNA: TGTGCCAGCTCACCACCGTTTACATCTTCGACAGTAGGCAAAAACATTCAGTACTTC. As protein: CASSPPFTSSTVGKNIQYF.

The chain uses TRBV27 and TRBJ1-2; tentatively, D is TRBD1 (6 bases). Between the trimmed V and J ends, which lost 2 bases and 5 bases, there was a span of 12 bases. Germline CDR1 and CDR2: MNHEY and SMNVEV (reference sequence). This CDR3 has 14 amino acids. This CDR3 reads CASSLRGAGYGYTF. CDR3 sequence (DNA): TGTGCCAGCAGTTTACGGGGGGCAGGGTATGGCTACACCTTC.

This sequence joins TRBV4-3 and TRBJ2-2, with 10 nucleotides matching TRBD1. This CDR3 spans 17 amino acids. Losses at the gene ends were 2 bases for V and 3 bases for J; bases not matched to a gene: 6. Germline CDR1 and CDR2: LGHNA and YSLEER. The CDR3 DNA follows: TGCGCCAGCAGCCAACCTAGGGGGACAGGGGACACCGGGGAGCTGTTTTTT. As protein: CASSQPRGTGDTGELFF.

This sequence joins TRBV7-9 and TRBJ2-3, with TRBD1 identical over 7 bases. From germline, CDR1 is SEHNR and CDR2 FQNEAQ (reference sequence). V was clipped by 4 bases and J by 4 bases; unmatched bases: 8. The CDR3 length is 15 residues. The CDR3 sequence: CASSSSRQGPDTQYF. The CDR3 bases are TGTGCCAGCAGCTCATCTAGACAGGGCCCAGATACGCAGTATTTT.

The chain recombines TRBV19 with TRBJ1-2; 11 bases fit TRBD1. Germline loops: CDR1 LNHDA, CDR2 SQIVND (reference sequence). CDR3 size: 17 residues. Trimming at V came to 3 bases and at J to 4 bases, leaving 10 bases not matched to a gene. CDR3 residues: CASSILTVGTGGYGYTF. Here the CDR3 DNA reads TGTGCCAGTAGTATCCTGACCGTAGGGACAGGGGGCTATGGCTACACCTTC.

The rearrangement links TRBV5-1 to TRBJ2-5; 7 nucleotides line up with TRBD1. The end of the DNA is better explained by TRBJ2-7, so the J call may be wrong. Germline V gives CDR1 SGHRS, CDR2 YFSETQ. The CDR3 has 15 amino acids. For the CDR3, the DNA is TGCGCCAGCAGCTTGAGGACAGGTGCGCTTCACGAGCAGTACTTC. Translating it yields CASSLRTGALHEQYF.

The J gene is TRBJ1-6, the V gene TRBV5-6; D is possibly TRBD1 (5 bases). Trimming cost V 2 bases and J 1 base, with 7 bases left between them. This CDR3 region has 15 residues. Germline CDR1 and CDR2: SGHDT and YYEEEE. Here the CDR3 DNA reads TGTGCCAGCAGCTTTAGGACATCCTATAATTCACCCCTCCACTTT. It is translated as CASSFRTSYNSPLHF.

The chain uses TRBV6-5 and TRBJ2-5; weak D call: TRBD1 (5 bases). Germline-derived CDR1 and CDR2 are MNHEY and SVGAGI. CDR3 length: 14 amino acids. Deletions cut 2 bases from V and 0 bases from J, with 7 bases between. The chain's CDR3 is CASSYGANQETQYF. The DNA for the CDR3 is TGTGCCAGCAGTTACGGGGCGAACCAAGAGACCCAGTACTTC.

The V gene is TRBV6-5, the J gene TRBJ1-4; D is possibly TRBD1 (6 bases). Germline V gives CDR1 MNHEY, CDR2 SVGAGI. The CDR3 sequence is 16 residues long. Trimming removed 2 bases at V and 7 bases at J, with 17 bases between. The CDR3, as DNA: TGTGCCAGCAGTTACGGGGCGGGGGGCATGTTTGAAAAACTGTTTTTT. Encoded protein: CASSYGAGGMFEKLFF.

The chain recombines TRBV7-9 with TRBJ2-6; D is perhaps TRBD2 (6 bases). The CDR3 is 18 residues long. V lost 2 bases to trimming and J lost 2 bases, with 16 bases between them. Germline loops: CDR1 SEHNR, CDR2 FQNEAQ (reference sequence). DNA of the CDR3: TGTGCCAGCAGCTTAATAGGGGACTCCGACCCTGGGGCCAACGTCCTGACTTTC. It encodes CASSLIGDSDPGANVLTF.

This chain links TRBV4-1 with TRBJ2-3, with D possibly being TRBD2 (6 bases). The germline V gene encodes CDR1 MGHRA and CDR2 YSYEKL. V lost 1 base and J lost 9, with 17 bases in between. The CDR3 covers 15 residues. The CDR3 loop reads CASSQGRVGELTQYF. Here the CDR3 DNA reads TGCGCCAGCAGCCAAGGGAGGGTGGGGGAGCTCACGCAGTATTTT.

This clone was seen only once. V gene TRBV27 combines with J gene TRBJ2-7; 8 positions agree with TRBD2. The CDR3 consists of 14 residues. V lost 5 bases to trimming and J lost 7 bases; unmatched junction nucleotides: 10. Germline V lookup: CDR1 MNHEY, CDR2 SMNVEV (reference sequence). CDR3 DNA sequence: TGTGCCAGCAGTCCGAGACGGGGGACTAGGGAGCAGTACTTC. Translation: CASSPRRGTREQYF.

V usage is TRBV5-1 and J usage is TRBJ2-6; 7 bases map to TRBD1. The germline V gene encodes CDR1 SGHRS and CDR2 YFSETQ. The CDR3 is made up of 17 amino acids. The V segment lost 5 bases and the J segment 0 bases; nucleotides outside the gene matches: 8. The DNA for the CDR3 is TGCGCCAGCAGGCCCGGGACAGCCTCCTCTGGGGCCAACGTCCTGACTTTC. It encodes CASRPGTASSGANVLTF.

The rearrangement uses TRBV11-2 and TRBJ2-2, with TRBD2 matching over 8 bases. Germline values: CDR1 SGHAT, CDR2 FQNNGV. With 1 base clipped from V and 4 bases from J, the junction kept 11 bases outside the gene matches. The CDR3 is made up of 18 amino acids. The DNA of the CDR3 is TGTGCCAGCAGCTTAGGATTGGGCGGGGGGCTCGGCACCGGGGAGCTGTTTTTT. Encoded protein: CASSLGLGGGLGTGELFF.

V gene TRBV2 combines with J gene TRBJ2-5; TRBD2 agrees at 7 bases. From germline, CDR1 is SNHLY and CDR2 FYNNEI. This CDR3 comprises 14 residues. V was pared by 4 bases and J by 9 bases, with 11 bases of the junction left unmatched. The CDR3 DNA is TGTGCCAGCAGTGGGCCTAGCGGAGCGGCCGCCCAGTACTTC. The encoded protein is CASSGPSGAAAQYF. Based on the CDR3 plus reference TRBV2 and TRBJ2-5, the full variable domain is EPEVTQTPSHQVTQMGQEVILRCVPISNHLYFYWYRQILGQKVEFLVSFYNNEISEKSEIFDDQFSVERPDGSNFTLKIRSTKLEDSAMYFCASSGPSGAAAQYFGPGTRLLVL.